This T cell receptor (beta chain) originates from a study of blood T cell repertoires in COVID-19. Across the whole study: Acute-phase and convalescent COVID-19 samples originated in the United States, Italy and Spain. Sources were T cells, B-cell-depleted T cells, or PBMCs; the material itself was cDNA or gDNA.

Those who participated ranged in age from roughly 18 to 95 years and resided in about two dozen US areas. Per the original data handling: The assay estimated nucleated cells by amplifying reference gene primers. Data came from immunoSEQ multiplex PCR; TCRdb stores just in-frame clones and leaves some out. Clonal size and the V and J genes are those of that table, whereas D and trimming came from the DNA. Of some 320,000 clones listed, approximately 91% were seen once; the top ten hold around 3.9%. V was trimmed by 3 bases and J by 7 bases, leaving 13 bases between them. The CDR3 contains 15 residues. Germline V gene lookup returns CDR1 KGHSH and CDR2 LQKENI.

This chain links TRBV18 with TRBJ1-6; D unclear. This TCR was sampled from a woman aged 25 to 45 who had been exposed to COVID-19. The sequencing input was PBMCs or T cells enriched from blood (not recorded which). CDR3 bases: TGTGCCAGCTCACCGTCCTACTACATAAATTCACCCCTCCACTTT. Protein product: CASSPSYYINSPLHF.